This entry lists 32 T cell receptor beta chains sequenced from one sample in a study of naive and memory T cell subsets. An equimolar mix of two oligonucleotides served as the beta constant-region primer for TRBC1 and TRBC2. TCRdb re-derived calls from the UMI-ligation and nested PCR reads in MiXCR, one entry per CDR3 protein. Here the sample spans 130,000 to 150,000 distinct CDR3 sequences, 17% being singletons. The specimen was naive CD4+ T cells from blood. The receptors were gathered from a human donor in good health.

The chain has TRBV7-2 and TRBJ2-5; D is perhaps TRBD2 (5 bases). This CDR3 has 14 amino acids. The V gene lost 5 bases and the J gene lost 1 base, with 11 bases spanning the gap. Germline CDR1 is SGHTA and CDR2 is FQGNSA. The CDR3 loop reads CASSPGLIQETQYF. CDR3 coding DNA: TGTGCCAGCAGCCCCGGACTCATCCAAGAGACCCAGTACTTC.

The chain is built from TRBV10-3 and TRBJ2-1; 7 bases are a match to TRBD2. Trimming at V came to 6 bases and at J to 4 bases, leaving 18 bases not matched to a gene. Germline V gene sequence: CDR1 ENHRY, CDR2 SYGVKD. This CDR3 has 18 amino acids. The CDR3 DNA reads as TGTGCCATCAGGGGAGCACTAGCGCCCACTTCTAATTACAATGAGCAGTTCTTC. This sequence encodes CAIRGALAPTSNYNEQFF.

A few counts support this clonotype. This chain joins TRBV10-3 and TRBJ1-6; D is perhaps TRBD1 (6 bases). Trimming took 6 bases from V and 9 from J, leaving 18 bases between them. Germline-derived CDR1 and CDR2 are ENHRY and SYGVKD. This CDR3 comprises 15 residues. In DNA, the CDR3 is TGTGCCATCAGAGAAGATGCAGGGGCGGGTTCACCCCTCCACTTT. This sequence encodes CAIREDAGAGSPLHF.

This clonotype was picked up a small number of times. The chain is built from TRBV4-1 and TRBJ1-2; D possibly corresponds to TRBD1 (5 bases). Germline lookup yields CDR1 MGHRA and CDR2 YSYEKL. Trimming took off 0 bases at V and 5 bases at J, with 19 bases between the two ends. CDR3 length: 17 amino acids. Written as DNA, the CDR3 is TGCGCCAGCAGCCAAGATTTCCAGAGGGGACCTTCTTATGGCTACACCTTC. It is translated as CASSQDFQRGPSYGYTF.

The chain couples TRBV7-3 to TRBJ2-3, with 12 bases lining up with TRBD2. CDR3 size: 16 residues. CDR1 and CDR2 from the germline V gene are SGHTA and FQGTGA. The V segment lost 5 bases and the J segment 2 bases; nucleotides outside the gene matches: 5. The CDR3 sequence: CASSPLAGGLTDTQYF. The CDR3 coding sequence is TGTGCCAGCAGCCCCCTAGCGGGAGGGCTCACAGATACGCAGTATTTT.

This clonotype has just a few counts. The chain couples TRBV30 to TRBJ1-4; possible D gene TRBD1, 5 bases. CDR1 and CDR2 from the germline V gene are GTSNPN and SVGIG (reference sequence). Trimming took off 1 base at V and 0 bases at J, with 9 bases between the two ends. The CDR3 is 15 residues long. CDR3 loop: CAWSAGFTTNEKLFF. CDR3 bases: TGTGCCTGGAGTGCAGGGTTCACAACTAATGAAAAACTGTTTTTT. Full variable domain (remainder filled in from reference TRBV30 and TRBJ1-4): SQTIHQWPATLVQPVGSPLSLECTVEGTSNPNLYWYRQAAGRGLQLLFYSVGIGQISSEVPQNLSASRPQDRQFILSSKKLLLSDSGFYLCAWSAGFTTNEKLFFGSGTQLSVL.

A few counts support this clonotype. The chain recombines TRBV20-1 with TRBJ2-2; 7 bases line up with TRBD1. With 2 bases clipped from V and 6 bases from J, the junction kept 0 bases outside the gene matches. CDR1 DFQATT and CDR2 SNEGSKA come from the germline V gene (reference sequence). This CDR3 is 12 amino acids long. This chain's CDR3 is CSARQGAGELFF. The DNA of the CDR3 is TGCAGTGCTAGACAGGGGGCCGGGGAGCTGTTTTTT.

As DNA, the CDR3 is TGTGCCAGCGGAGGGACAGGTGGCTACACCTTC. Protein product: CASGGTGGYTF. The chain combines TRBV7-9 with TRBJ1-2; 8 bases line up with TRBD1. There are 11 residues in the CDR3. In germline, CDR1 is SEHNR, CDR2 FQNEAQ (reference sequence). Trimming cost V 8 bases and J 7 bases; bases outside gene matches: 3.

The chain combines TRBV7-2 with TRBJ2-1, with D perhaps assigned TRBD1 or TRBD2 (5 bases each). CDR1 SGHTA and CDR2 FQGNSA come from the germline V gene. This CDR3 comprises 16 residues. The V end lost 6 bases, the J end lost 4 bases, and 19 bases lay between the germline ends. Here the CDR3 reads CASRPAGTLNYNEQFF. Here the CDR3 DNA reads TGTGCCAGCAGACCAGCCGGGACGCTAAATTACAATGAGCAGTTCTTC.

The chain employs TRBV20-1 and TRBJ1-5; 9 bases align to TRBD1. The CDR3 has 15 residues. V lost 3 bases and J lost 2; bases outside the gene matches: 5. Germline V gives CDR1 DFQATT, CDR2 SNEGSKA (reference sequence). The CDR3 here is CSASIRDRGNQPQHF. DNA of the CDR3: TGCAGTGCTAGTATCCGGGACAGGGGCAATCAGCCCCAGCATTTT.

The genes are TRBV19 and TRBJ1-1; 12 nucleotides agree with TRBD1. Losses at the gene ends were 6 bases for V and 4 bases for J; bases not matched to a gene: 6. Germline loops: CDR1 LNHDA, CDR2 SQIVND (reference sequence). The CDR3 totals 15 residues. The DNA for the CDR3 is TGTGCCAGTAGGGGGACAGGGGGCGCGAGCACTGAAGCTTTCTTT. Amino acid sequence: CASRGTGGASTEAFF.

This clonotype has just a few counts. The chain has TRBV7-2 and TRBJ2-7; perhaps D is TRBD1 or TRBD2 (5 bases each). There are 14 residues in the CDR3. V gave up 1 base and J gave up 4 bases, with 11 bases separating them. Germline CDR1 is SGHTA and CDR2 is FQGNSA. CDR3 DNA: TGTGCCAGCAGCTTAGGTTCGGGGCCTTACGAGCAGTACTTC. Amino acids: CASSLGSGPYEQYF.

This clonotype turned up a few times. The rearrangement joins TRBV20-1 to TRBJ2-5, with 7 bases matching TRBD2. The CDR3 has 14 residues. Trimming took 3 bases from V and 5 from J; bases not matched to a gene: 9. The germline V gene encodes CDR1 DFQATT and CDR2 SNEGSKA (reference sequence). The CDR3 nucleotides read TGCAGTGCTAGTGGGGGGGATGTTTCGGAGACCCAGTACTTC. Translated, it gives CSASGGDVSETQYF.

The J gene is TRBJ2-2, the V gene TRBV20-1; tentative D call: TRBD2 (6 bases). The V and J ends lost 3 bases and 3 bases respectively, with 20 bases between them. Germline lookup yields CDR1 DFQATT and CDR2 SNEGSKA (reference sequence). The CDR3 contains 17 residues. In DNA form, the CDR3 reads TGCAGTGCTAGGGACGCTGGGGGGAGGCCAGACACCGGGGAGCTGTTTTTT. Its translation is CSARDAGGRPDTGELFF.

This chain links TRBV7-2 with TRBJ2-1; 9 positions match TRBD2. The junction had 13 bases not matched to a gene; V was cut back by 5 bases and J by 5 bases. This CDR3 region has 17 residues. Germline lookup yields CDR1 SGHTA and CDR2 FQGNSA. The CDR3 DNA sequence: TGTGCCAGCAGCCCGAGGCGGGAGGGCCCCGGGAACAATGAGCAGTTCTTC. Translation: CASSPRREGPGNNEQFF.

This sequence joins TRBV27 and TRBJ2-5; D remains unclear. The CDR3 is made up of 12 amino acids. V was trimmed by 6 bases and J by 2 bases, leaving 7 bases between them. The germline gives CDR1 MNHEY, CDR2 SMNVEV (reference sequence). The CDR3 DNA is TGTGCCAGCAGAGCTACTCAAGAGACCCAGTACTTC. Protein: CASRATQETQYF.

This clonotype was seen more than once but under ten times. The chain employs TRBV7-8 and TRBJ2-5, with unresolved D. Per the germline V gene, CDR1 is SGHVS and CDR2 is FQNEAQ. V shed 0 bases and J shed 5 bases, with 4 bases lying between them. This CDR3 region has 12 residues. CDR3 DNA: TGTGCCAGCAGCTTAGCGTGGGAGACCCAGTACTTC. Protein: CASSLAWETQYF.

This clonotype was seen at least ten times. For the CDR3, the DNA is TGTGCCAGCAGGGCGGGGACAGACGACTATGGCTACACCTTC. It specifies CASRAGTDDYGYTF. V is TRBV6-1 and J is TRBJ1-2, with 7 bases identical to TRBD1. The CDR3 is 14 amino acids. V gave up 6 bases and J gave up 3 bases; unmatched junction bases: 7. From germline, CDR1 is MNHNS and CDR2 SASEGT.

Of note for this clonotype: The final CDR3 position lacks the conserved phenylalanine or tryptophan, pointing to a likely read error. This chain uses TRBV6-5 with TRBJ2-7, with 8 bases lining up with TRBD1. The trim removed 5 bases at V and 4 bases at J, leaving 7 bases unmatched. This CDR3 is built from 14 residues. The V gene's germline CDR1 is MNHEY and CDR2 SVGAGI. CDR3 coding DNA: TGTGCCAGCAGTCAAGACAGGGGACATTACGAGCAGTACTCC. Translated: CASSQDRGHYEQYS.

The V and J genes are TRBV30 and TRBJ2-4; TRBD1 matches at 10 bases. This CDR3 spans 15 amino acids. Germline values: CDR1 GTSNPN, CDR2 SVGIG (reference sequence). The J segment lost 7 bases and the V segment lost 3 bases, leaving 9 bases of the junction unmatched. The CDR3 region has the DNA TGTGCCTGGAGGGAGCCAGGGACAGGGGTGAACATTCAGTACTTC. It encodes CAWREPGTGVNIQYF.

This clonotype was counted many times. The gene calls are TRBV18 and TRBJ2-5; the D is unclear. The CDR3 extends over 13 amino acids. Germline V gives CDR1 KGHSH, CDR2 LQKENI. Trimming left V 4 bases short and J 2 bases short, with 8 bases between. In DNA, the CDR3 is TGTGCCAGCTCACAGGATATTCAAGAGACCCAGTACTTC. The encoded protein is CASSQDIQETQYF.

This clonotype was recorded a few times. V and J are TRBV20-1 and TRBJ2-3; 10 bases map to TRBD2. Trimming took 3 bases from V and 5 from J; bases not matched to a gene: 8. The CDR3 is 15 residues long. Germline CDR1 and CDR2: DFQATT and SNEGSKA (reference sequence). The DNA for the CDR3 is TGCAGTGCTAGCCCTAGCGGGAGAGGATTAGATACGCAGTATTTT. Its protein product is CSASPSGRGLDTQYF.

The rearrangement joins TRBV7-2 to TRBJ2-3; D not certain. Per the germline V gene, CDR1 is SGHTA and CDR2 is FQGNSA. Trimming took 2 bases from V and 5 from J, leaving 14 bases between them. The CDR3 is made up of 15 amino acids. The CDR3 region is CASSLMVVVLDTQYF. The CDR3 nucleotides read TGTGCCAGCAGCTTAATGGTAGTAGTATTAGATACGCAGTATTTT.

The genes are TRBV29-1 and TRBJ2-5, with D tentatively TRBD2 (6 bases). This CDR3 has 12 amino acids. Germline V gives CDR1 SQVTM, CDR2 ANQGSEA. The V end lost 3 bases, the J end lost 3 bases, and 8 bases lay between the germline ends. This chain's CDR3 is CSVDIAEETQYF. In DNA, the CDR3 is TGCAGCGTTGACATAGCGGAAGAGACCCAGTACTTC.

The chain couples TRBV29-1 to TRBJ2-1; 10 nucleotides match TRBD2. The germline V gene encodes CDR1 SQVTM and CDR2 ANQGSEA. V lost 5 bases to trimming and J lost 1 base; unmatched junction nucleotides: 5. The CDR3 contains 15 residues. CDR3 residues: CSVSGLAASYNEQFF. CDR3 nucleotides: TGCAGCGTTTCCGGACTAGCGGCTTCCTACAATGAGCAGTTCTTC.

This rearrangement joins TRBV10-3 to TRBJ2-6; 7 positions match TRBD1. The CDR3 runs to 18 residues. The V and J ends lost 4 bases and 0 bases, in that order; junction bases with no gene match: 9. The germline V gene encodes CDR1 ENHRY and CDR2 SYGVKD. The CDR3 nucleotides are TGTGCCATCAGTGCGGGACAGACACTAGTCTCTGGGGCCAACGTCCTGACTTTC. Its protein product is CAISAGQTLVSGANVLTF.

The genes are TRBV29-1 and TRBJ2-5, with no clear D. CDR3 length equals 14 residues. V was pared by 6 bases and J by 2 bases, with 16 bases between. CDR1 SQVTM and CDR2 ANQGSEA come from the germline V gene. The CDR3 DNA is TGCAGCGTCCTTGGATGGGTGAAACAAGAGACCCAGTACTTC. It specifies CSVLGWVKQETQYF. Filled out from reference TRBV29-1 and TRBJ2-5, the complete variable domain reads SAVISQKPSRDICQRGTSLTIQCQVDSQVTMMFWYRQQPGQSLTLIATANQGSEATYESGFVIDKFPISRPNLTFSTLTVSNMSPEDSSIYLCSVLGWVKQETQYFGPGTRLLVL.

There are a few counts of this clonotype. J is TRBJ1-4 and V is TRBV7-8; a weak D match, TRBD1 (6 bases). Per germline, CDR1 SGHVS and CDR2 FQNEAQ. The CDR3 consists of 17 residues. V was cut by 5 bases and J by 3 bases, with 19 bases left in between. As DNA, the CDR3 is TGTGCCAGCAGCCCTAGCTGGTTGACAGGACCTAATGAAAAACTGTTTTTT. Translating gives CASSPSWLTGPNEKLFF.

This clonotype was found a few times. V gene TRBV7-9 combines with J gene TRBJ2-2; D not resolved. Germline assignment: CDR1 SEHNR and CDR2 FQNEAQ (reference sequence). The germline V and J ends were trimmed by 2 bases and 4 bases, with 11 bases remaining between them. The CDR3 is made up of 15 amino acids. The DNA for the CDR3 is TGTGCCAGCAGCTTAAGGGCGTGGCTCACCGGGGAGCTGTTTTTT. Residues: CASSLRAWLTGELFF.

The chain couples TRBV14 to TRBJ2-3, with D perhaps TRBD1 or TRBD2 (5 bases each). CDR1 and CDR2 from the germline V gene are SGHDN and FVKESK. Trimming cost V 4 bases and J 4 bases, with 12 bases left between them. The CDR3 totals 14 residues. For the CDR3, the DNA is TGTGCCAGCAGCCGAGAGAGGGGTGCAGATACGCAGTATTTT. Amino acid sequence: CASSRERGADTQYF.

The sample holds one count of this clonotype. The junction differs from germline at one of its ends, possibly a read error. V and J are TRBV2 and TRBJ1-5; no clear D. The CDR3 consists of 11 residues. In germline, CDR1 is SNHLY, CDR2 FYNNEI. The CDR3 coding sequence is TGTGCCAGCGGGTACAATCAGCCCCAGAATTTT. Its protein is CASGYNQPQNF.

The rearrangement links TRBV14 to TRBJ2-4; 12 nucleotides align to TRBD1. Trimming cost V 3 bases and J 3 bases; bases outside gene matches: 15. From germline, CDR1 is SGHDN and CDR2 FVKESK. The CDR3 is 20 residues long. CDR3 sequence: CASSQFSGTGGLRGKNIQYF. For the CDR3, the DNA is TGTGCCAGCAGCCAGTTCTCCGGGACAGGGGGCTTGCGGGGCAAAAACATTCAGTACTTC.